Sequencing of this T cell receptor beta chain was carried out in a study of blood T cell repertoires in COVID-19. Across the whole study: Researchers got acute and convalescent COVID-19 samples from the United States, Italy and Spain. The analysed material was cDNA or gDNA that came from T cells, B-cell-depleted T cells, or PBMCs.

Per the original methods: Estimated nucleated cell counts came from reference gene primer amplification. Using immunoSEQ multiplex PCR, the repertoire was profiled, and TCRdb retains in-frame clones only, with some absent. For V, J and clone size, that table is used; D and trimming come from the DNA. The sample gives 55,000 to 75,000 clones, over 70% of which show up once; 8% to 9.5% is in the top ten. Source material: peripheral blood. The source is a man aged 50-59 years with active COVID-19.

CDR3 nucleotide sequence: TGCGCCAGCAGTCAATGGGCCCCCATAGGGGAAGGGGATACGCAGTATTTT. Amino acid sequence: CASSQWAPIGEGDTQYF. The V and J genes are TRBV23-1 and TRBJ2-3; D may be TRBD1 (5 bases). TRBV23-1 is an open reading frame whose function is uncertain. The CDR3 loop spans 17 amino acids. V was shortened by 1 base and J by 6 bases, with 20 bases between the two germline ends.